The 20 T cell receptor beta chains below all came from one sample that was sequenced in a study of cytomegalovirus exposure and HLA in healthy donors. The PCR had 60 Vbeta and 13 Jbeta primers. Sequencing used immunoSEQ multiplex PCR; TCRdb keeps in-frame clones, though not all of them. The sample holds some 150,000 clones; roughly 70% are singletons and the top ten take 3.5% to 5%. Sequenced: PBMCs. Receptors originate from a man between 18 and 29 years old in good health and CMV-seropositive.

This clone was found a few times. The chain uses TRBV19 and TRBJ2-6, with a weak D call TRBD1 (5 bases). The V end was cut by 3 bases, the J end by 6 bases, with 9 bases between. CDR3 length equals 14 residues. Germline CDR1 and CDR2: LNHDA and SQIVND (reference sequence). This CDR3 is CASSIQGSANVLTF. The CDR3 nucleotides are TGTGCCAGTAGTATCCAGGGTTCGGCCAACGTCCTGACTTTC.

This clone was recorded only once. The rearrangement joins TRBV7-9 to TRBJ1-4, with 9 nucleotides matching TRBD1. The CDR3 sequence is 15 residues long. CDR1 and CDR2 from the germline V gene are SEHNR and FQNEAQ (reference sequence). Trimming cost V 4 bases and J 8 bases; bases outside gene matches: 8. The CDR3 protein is CASSSGQGEGEKLFF. CDR3 bases: TGTGCCAGCAGCTCGGGACAGGGAGAGGGGGAAAAACTGTTTTTT.

The gene calls are TRBV6-5 and TRBJ1-5; no firm D call. This CDR3 region has 14 residues. Per the germline V gene, CDR1 is MNHEY and CDR2 is SVGAGI. With 3 bases removed from V and 3 bases from J, the gap between germline ends came to 9 bases. The CDR3 sequence: CASSYNSLNQPQHF. DNA for the CDR3: TGTGCCAGCAGTTATAACTCCCTCAATCAGCCCCAGCATTTT.

This chain uses TRBV28 with TRBJ1-2; TRBD1 agrees at 12 bases. This CDR3 has 14 amino acids. V was pared by 6 bases and J by 9 bases, with 8 bases of the junction left unmatched. The germline V gene has CDR1 MDHEN and CDR2 SYDVKM. The CDR3 reads CASRPGTGGKSYTF. The CDR3, as DNA: TGTGCCAGCAGACCTGGGACAGGGGGCAAGAGCTACACCTTC.

V is TRBV7-6 and J is TRBJ2-7, with TRBD2 identical over 9 bases. V was clipped by 5 bases and J by 2 bases; unmatched bases: 7. The CDR3 contains 15 residues. The germline CDR1 and CDR2 sequences are SGHVS and FNYEAQ. The DNA for the CDR3 is TGTGCCAGCAGCCCGCGGGGGGGAAGGGCCTACGAGCAGTACTTC. As protein: CASSPRGGRAYEQYF.

The chain uses TRBV29-1 and TRBJ1-1, with D possibly TRBD1 on 5 matching bases. In germline, CDR1 is SQVTM, CDR2 ANQGSEA. The germline V and J ends were trimmed by 7 bases and 0 bases, with 12 bases remaining between them. This CDR3 comprises 13 residues. CDR3 coding DNA: TGCAGCGCCGGGGGACTGATGAACACTGAAGCTTTCTTT. It yields the protein CSAGGLMNTEAFF.

This clone was detected only a few times. V and J are TRBV6-1 and TRBJ2-1; 9 bases are a match to TRBD1. This CDR3 contains 16 residues. Germline V CDR1 and CDR2: MNHNS, SASEGT. Unmatched junction bases numbered 7, after V lost 4 bases and J lost 3 bases. The CDR3 region has the DNA TGTGCCAGCAGTGTCACAGGGGGCGCTTACTACAATGAGCAGTTCTTC. It yields the protein CASSVTGGAYYNEQFF.

This rearrangement joins TRBV6-6 to TRBJ1-4; 7 nucleotides agree with TRBD1. Germline trimming cut 2 bases from V and 0 bases from J; bases unmatched to any gene: 3. CDR1 and CDR2 (germline): MNHNY, SVGAGI (reference sequence). The CDR3 consists of 16 residues. The CDR3: CASSYNRGATNEKLFF. CDR3 coding DNA: TGTGCCAGCAGTTACAACAGGGGAGCAACTAATGAAAAACTGTTTTTT.

This chain joins TRBV4-3 and TRBJ2-2; 9 nucleotides match TRBD2. Germline-derived CDR1 and CDR2 are LGHNA and YSLEER. There are 16 residues in the CDR3. V shed 1 base, J shed 2 bases, and the junction held 2 bases outside the gene matches. The CDR3 bases are TGCGCCAGCAGCCAAGGACTAGCGGAAAACACCGGGGAGCTGTTTTTT. Translating it yields CASSQGLAENTGELFF.

CDR3 sequence (DNA): TGTGCCAGCCATATTAGACTAGCGGGAGTGGGGGAGCAGTACTTC. Protein product: CASHIRLAGVGEQYF. The V and J genes are TRBV27 and TRBJ2-7, with TRBD2 matching over 12 bases. The germline V gene has CDR1 MNHEY and CDR2 SMNVEV (reference sequence). J gave up 7 bases and V 8 bases, and 12 bases lay outside the gene matches. The CDR3 sequence is 15 residues long.

V gene TRBV27 combines with J gene TRBJ2-1, with no clear D. The CDR3 is 11 residues long. The germline V gene encodes CDR1 MNHEY and CDR2 SMNVEV (reference sequence). V lost 5 bases to trimming and J lost 6 bases, with 5 bases between them. The DNA for the CDR3 is TGTGCCAGCAGTATCCTCAATGAGCAGTTCTTC. Protein sequence: CASSILNEQFF.

The J gene is TRBJ1-2, the V gene TRBV28; D not certain. The CDR3 runs 13 residues. Germline CDR1 and CDR2: MDHEN and SYDVKM. V was cut by 3 bases and J by 3 bases, with 8 bases left in between. The CDR3 protein is CASSLAGDYGYTF. The CDR3 coding sequence is TGTGCCAGCAGTTTGGCAGGCGACTATGGCTACACCTTC.

This clone has just a few counts. The chain has TRBV28 and TRBJ1-5, with unresolved D. Germline V lookup: CDR1 MDHEN, CDR2 SYDVKM. Deletions cut 5 bases from V and 4 bases from J, with 9 bases between. CDR3 length equals 13 residues. CDR3 sequence reads: CASSSGGNQPQHF. CDR3 DNA: TGTGCCAGCAGTAGCGGAGGAAATCAGCCCCAGCATTTT.

The chain uses TRBV5-5 and TRBJ1-2, with D unclear. Looked up from germline, CDR1 is SGHKS and CDR2 is YYEKEE (reference sequence). The CDR3 has 13 residues. Deletions cut 2 bases from V and 0 bases from J, with 5 bases between. The CDR3 region has the DNA TGTGCCAGCAGCTTATACACTAACTATGGCTACACCTTC. Protein: CASSLYTNYGYTF.

CDR3 residues: CASSGTVPNTEAFF. The CDR3 bases are TGTGCCAGCAGTGGGACAGTTCCGAACACTGAAGCTTTCTTT. This chain links TRBV6-5 with TRBJ1-1; 7 nucleotides align to TRBD1. The V gene end was trimmed by 5 bases and the J gene end by 1 base; junction bases not matched to a gene: 4. CDR3 length equals 14 residues. CDR1 MNHEY and CDR2 SVGAGI come from the germline V gene.

The V gene is TRBV6-4, the J gene TRBJ2-3, with D perhaps matching TRBD1 (6 bases). With 2 bases removed from V and 0 bases from J, the gap between germline ends came to 12 bases. CDR3 length: 16 residues. Per the germline V gene, CDR1 is MRHNA and CDR2 is SNTAGT. CDR3 amino acids: CASSDGRDKSTDTQYF. As DNA, the CDR3 is TGTGCCAGCAGTGACGGACGGGACAAAAGCACAGATACGCAGTATTTT.

This clone appeared once. V gene TRBV4-2 combines with J gene TRBJ1-1; the match to TRBD1 covers 7 bases. V gave up 6 bases and J gave up 0 bases; unmatched junction bases: 10. Germline CDR1 is LGHNA and CDR2 is YNFKEQ. This CDR3 is built from 16 residues. CDR3 DNA: TGTGCCAGCAGTCGATACAGGGGCTCAATGAACACTGAAGCTTTCTTT. Protein: CASSRYRGSMNTEAFF.

V gene TRBV7-9 combines with J gene TRBJ2-5, with 8 positions matching TRBD2. Germline trimming cut 2 bases from V and 4 bases from J; bases unmatched to any gene: 0. This CDR3 region has 13 residues. Germline V gives CDR1 SEHNR, CDR2 FQNEAQ (reference sequence). The CDR3 region is CASSLLAGETQYF. The CDR3 region has the DNA TGTGCCAGCAGCTTACTAGCGGGAGAGACCCAGTACTTC.

The rearrangement links TRBV30 to TRBJ2-2; weak D call: TRBD2 (7 bases). V lost 1 base, J lost 6 bases, and 15 bases lay in between. Germline lookup yields CDR1 GTSNPN and CDR2 SVGIG (reference sequence). CDR3 length: 15 amino acids. The CDR3 reads CAWSGGGQGAGELFF. The CDR3 nucleotides read TGTGCCTGGAGTGGGGGGGGGCAAGGGGCCGGGGAGCTGTTTTTT.

This clone came up a few times. This rearrangement joins TRBV11-3 to TRBJ2-5; perhaps TRBD1 as D (6 bases). From germline, CDR1 is SGHNT and CDR2 YENEEA. Trimming cost V 1 base and J 1 base, with 10 bases left between them. The CDR3 length is 15 residues. The CDR3, as DNA: TGTGCCAGCAGCTTAGGGACAGCTACCCAAGAGACCCAGTACTTC. It specifies CASSLGTATQETQYF. The full variable domain, rest sourced from reference TRBV11-3 and TRBJ2-5, is EAGVVQSPRYKIIEKKQPVAFWCNPISGHNTLYWYLQNLGQGPELLIRYENEEAVDDSQLPKDRFSAERLKGVDSTLKIQPAELGDSAVYLCASSLGTATQETQYFGPGTRLLVL.